This T cell receptor beta chain derives from a study of blood T cell repertoires in COVID-19. Study information: Researchers got acute and convalescent COVID-19 samples from the United States, Italy and Spain. The analysed material was cDNA or gDNA that came from T cells, B-cell-depleted T cells, or PBMCs.

The CDR3 consists of 12 residues. The junction had 2 bases not matched to a gene; V was cut back by 0 bases and J by 11 bases. Germline CDR1 reads ENHRY; CDR2 reads SYGVKD. The authors' processing: Researchers report that nucleated cell counts were estimated from reference gene primer amplification. Here immunoSEQ multiplex PCR was the method, and the copy in TCRdb shows in-frame clones only, minus some. V and J calls and clone size are those listed in that table; D and trimming were worked out from the DNA. This table has around 35,000 clones, approximately 89% appearing once. The chain uses TRBV10-3 and TRBJ1-1; the match to TRBD1 covers 8 bases. Sequencing input: peripheral blood. This sequence originates from a human donor in a cohort sampled during active COVID-19. CDR3 DNA sequence: TGTGCCATCAGTGAGTCGGACAGGGAGGCTTTCTTT. Protein: CAISESDREAFF.